The 2 T cell receptor beta chains given below trace back to one sample, sequenced in a study of CD8 T cells in Susac syndrome. With random hexamers, reverse transcription was performed on roughly 0.5 to 1 ug of RNA. TCRdb analysed the immunoSEQ multiplex PCR reads with MiXCR anew, one entry per CDR3 protein. The table includes 300,000 to 350,000 distinct CDR3 sequences, 90% to 95% detected once. The sequenced material came from CD4+ T cells from PBMCs. These receptors all stem from a human donor with multiple sclerosis.

The chain is built from TRBV20-1 and TRBJ1-2; D perhaps matches TRBD1 (5 bases). Germline V gene lookup returns CDR1 DFQATT and CDR2 SNEGSKA (reference sequence). This CDR3 spans 14 amino acids. V lost 1 base to trimming and J lost 4 bases, with 13 bases between them. CDR3 DNA: TGCAGTGCTAGAGGGGGGACGGCGGGCTATGGCTACACCTTC. Its translation is CSARGGTAGYGYTF.

This chain links TRBV7-9 with TRBJ2-7, with D possibly being TRBD1 (6 bases). CDR1 is SEHNR and CDR2 is FQNEAQ in the germline V gene (reference sequence). The V gene lost 5 bases and the J gene lost 7 bases, with 15 bases spanning the gap. The CDR3 has 13 amino acids. In DNA form, the CDR3 reads TGTGCCAGCAGCCCCGCCCAGGGGAAGGAGCAGTACTTC. This encodes CASSPAQGKEQYF. Full variable domain (rest looked up from reference TRBV7-9 and TRBJ2-7): DTGVSQNPRHKITKRGQNVTFRCDPISEHNRLYWYRQTLGQGPEFLTYFQNEAQLEKSRLLSDRFSAERPKGSFSTLEIQRTEQGDSAMYLCASSPAQGKEQYFGPGTRLTVT.